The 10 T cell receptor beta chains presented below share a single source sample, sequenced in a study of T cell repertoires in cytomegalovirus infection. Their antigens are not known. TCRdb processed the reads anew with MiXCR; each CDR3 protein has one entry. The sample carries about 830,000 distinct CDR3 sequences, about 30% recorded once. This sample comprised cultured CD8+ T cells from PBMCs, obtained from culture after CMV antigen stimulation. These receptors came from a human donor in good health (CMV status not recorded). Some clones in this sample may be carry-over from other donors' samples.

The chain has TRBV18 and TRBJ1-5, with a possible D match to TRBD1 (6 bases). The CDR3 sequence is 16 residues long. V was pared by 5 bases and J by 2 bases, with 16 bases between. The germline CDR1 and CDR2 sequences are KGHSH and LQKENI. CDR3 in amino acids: CASSKVGGLGNQPQHF. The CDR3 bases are TGTGCCAGCTCAAAGGTTGGGGGGCTAGGCAATCAGCCCCAGCATTTT.

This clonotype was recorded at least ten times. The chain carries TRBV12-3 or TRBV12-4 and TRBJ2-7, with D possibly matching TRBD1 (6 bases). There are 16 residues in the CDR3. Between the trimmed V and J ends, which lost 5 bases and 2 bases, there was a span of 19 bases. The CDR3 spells CASSLQRTVAPYEQYF. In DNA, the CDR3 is TGTGCCAGCAGTCTGCAGCGGACAGTGGCCCCCTACGAGCAGTACTTC.

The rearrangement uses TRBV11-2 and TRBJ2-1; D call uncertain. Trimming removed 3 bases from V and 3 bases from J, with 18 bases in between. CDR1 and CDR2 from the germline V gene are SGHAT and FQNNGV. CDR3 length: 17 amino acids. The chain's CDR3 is CASSFYVDIHGYNEQFF. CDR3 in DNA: TGTGCCAGCAGCTTTTATGTTGACATACACGGCTACAATGAGCAGTTCTTC.

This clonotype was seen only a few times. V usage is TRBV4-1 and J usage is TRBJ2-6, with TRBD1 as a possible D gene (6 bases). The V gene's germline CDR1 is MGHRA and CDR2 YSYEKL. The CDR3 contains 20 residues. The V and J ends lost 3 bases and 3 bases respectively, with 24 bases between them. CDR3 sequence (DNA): TGCGCCAGCAGCCAGTTCCGGGCCGGGACATCTAACGGTGGGGCCAACGTCCTGACTTTC. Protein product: CASSQFRAGTSNGGANVLTF.

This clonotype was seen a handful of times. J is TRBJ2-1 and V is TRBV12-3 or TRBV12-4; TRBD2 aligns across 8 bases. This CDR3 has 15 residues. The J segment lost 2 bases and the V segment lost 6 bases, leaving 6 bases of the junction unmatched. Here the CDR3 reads CASRPPGGAYNEQFF. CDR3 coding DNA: TGTGCCAGCAGGCCACCGGGGGGGGCCTACAATGAGCAGTTCTTC.

CDR3 loop: CASSSRPGAGELFF. For the CDR3, the DNA is TGTGCCAGCAGCTCCCGACCGGGAGCCGGGGAGCTGTTTTTT. The chain recombines TRBV7-6 with TRBJ2-2; D is perhaps TRBD2 (6 bases). Germline V gives CDR1 SGHVS, CDR2 FNYEAQ. The CDR3 sequence is 14 residues long. V was clipped by 4 bases and J by 6 bases, with 12 bases between them. The full variable domain, its missing parts supplied by reference TRBV7-6 and TRBJ2-2, is GAGVSQSPRYKVTKRGQDVALRCDPISGHVSLYWYRQALGQGPEFLTYFNYEAQQDKSGLPNDRFSAERPEGSISTLTIQRTEQRDSAMYRCASSSRPGAGELFFGEGSRLTVL.

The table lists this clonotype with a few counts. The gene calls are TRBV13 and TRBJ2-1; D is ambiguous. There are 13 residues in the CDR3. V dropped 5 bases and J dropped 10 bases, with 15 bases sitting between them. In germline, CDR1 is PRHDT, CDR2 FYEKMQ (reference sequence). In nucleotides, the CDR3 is TGTGCCAGCAGCCCCGGGTCGCTCCGGGAGCAGTTCTTC. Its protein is CASSPGSLREQFF.

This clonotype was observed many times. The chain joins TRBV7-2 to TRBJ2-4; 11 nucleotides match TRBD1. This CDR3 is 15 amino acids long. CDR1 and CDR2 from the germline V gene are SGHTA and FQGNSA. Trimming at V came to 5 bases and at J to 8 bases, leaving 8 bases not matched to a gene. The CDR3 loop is CASSKRTGGADIQYF. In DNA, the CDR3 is TGTGCCAGCAGCAAACGGACAGGGGGCGCAGACATTCAGTACTTC.

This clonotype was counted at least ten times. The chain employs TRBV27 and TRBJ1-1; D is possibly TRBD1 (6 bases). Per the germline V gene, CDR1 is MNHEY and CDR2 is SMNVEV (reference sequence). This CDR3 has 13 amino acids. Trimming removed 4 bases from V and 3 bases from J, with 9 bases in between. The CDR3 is CASSSTGYTEAFF. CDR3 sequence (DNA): TGTGCCAGCAGTTCGACAGGATACACTGAAGCTTTCTTT.

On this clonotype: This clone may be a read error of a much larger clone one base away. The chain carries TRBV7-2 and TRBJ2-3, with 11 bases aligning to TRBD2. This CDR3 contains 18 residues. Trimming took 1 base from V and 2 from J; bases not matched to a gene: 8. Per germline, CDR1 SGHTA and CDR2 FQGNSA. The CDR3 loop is CASSLVSGGGYLTDTQYF. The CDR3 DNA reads TGTGCCAGCAGCTTAGTTAGCGGGGGGGGCTACCTCACAGATACGCAGTATTTT.